This T cell receptor (beta chain) stems from a study of blood T cell repertoires in COVID-19. In the original workflow: Quantification of nucleated cells was approximated via reference gene primer amplification. Assay: immunoSEQ multiplex PCR; the TCRdb copy retains only in-frame clones and omits some. Clonal size and the V and J genes are those of that table, whereas D and trimming came from the DNA. The repertoire holds around 400,000 clones, with about 90% as singletons. Looked up from germline, CDR1 is MGHRA and CDR2 is YSYEKL. The CDR3 runs 17 residues. The V gene end was trimmed by 4 bases and the J gene end by 6 bases; junction bases not matched to a gene: 15.

The specimen was peripheral blood. The chain recombines TRBV4-1 with TRBJ2-1, with 7 nucleotides matching TRBD2. This TCR was sampled from a woman aged 25 to 39 with COVID-19, enrolled during active disease. CDR3 loop: CASSPPPERETVNEQFF. DNA for the CDR3: TGCGCCAGCAGCCCCCCACCGGAGCGGGAAACCGTCAATGAGCAGTTCTTC.